This is a list of T cell receptor beta chains from one sample in a study of blood T cell repertoires in COVID-19. The assay was immunoSEQ multiplex PCR, and TCRdb's table has in-frame clones only and misses some. The sample includes approximately 80,000 clones, approximately 85% of them seen just once. The sample consisted of peripheral blood. These receptors originate from a man aged 45-65 years with active COVID-19. Each CDR3 is given with its conserved first and last residue. The D gene is left open where the match is weak. Clone size is not always given. Where it is, it says once, few, many or a class for expanded clones.

d_gene: -
abundance: -
j_gene: TRBJ2-7
v_gene: TRBV9
CDR3aa: CASSANPGATYEQYF
CDR3nt: TGTGCCAGCAGCGCCAATCCAGGGGCCACCTACGAGCAGTACTTC

d_gene: -
abundance: -
j_gene: TRBJ2-5
v_gene: TRBV5-6
CDR3aa: CASSSPGMETQYF
CDR3nt: TGTGCCAGCAGCTCCCCAGGGATGGAGACCCAGTACTTC

d_gene: TRBD1
abundance: -
j_gene: TRBJ1-5
v_gene: TRBV28
CDR3aa: CASSSHRGEDQPQHF
CDR3nt: TGTGCCAGCAGTTCCCACAGGGGCGAGGATCAGCCCCAGCATTTT

d_gene: -
abundance: -
j_gene: TRBJ2-1
v_gene: TRBV5-1
CDR3aa: CASSRGNGNEQFF
CDR3nt: TGCGCCAGCAGCCGGGGGAACGGCAATGAGCAGTTCTTC

d_gene: TRBD1
abundance: once
j_gene: TRBJ1-6
v_gene: TRBV15
CDR3aa: CATSRVRDRNSPLHF
CDR3nt: TGTGCCACCAGCAGAGTTCGGGACAGGAATTCACCCCTCCACTTT

d_gene: -
abundance: -
j_gene: TRBJ2-7
v_gene: TRBV7-2
CDR3aa: CAIPGQNAYEQYF
CDR3nt: TGTGCCATCCCCGGACAAAATGCCTACGAGCAGTACTTC

d_gene: TRBD1
abundance: -
j_gene: TRBJ2-2
v_gene: TRBV6-5
CDR3aa: CASSYSRDRHTGELFF
CDR3nt: TGTGCCAGCAGTTACTCCCGGGACAGACACACCGGGGAGCTGTTTTTT

d_gene: TRBD2
abundance: -
j_gene: TRBJ2-5
v_gene: TRBV5-8
CDR3aa: CASSLGGGEIQETQYF
CDR3nt: TGTGCCAGCAGCTTGGGCGGGGGGGAGATCCAAGAGACCCAGTACTTC

d_gene: TRBD1
abundance: few
j_gene: TRBJ1-2
v_gene: TRBV4-3
CDR3aa: CASSQEGGQGVGGYTF
CDR3nt: TGCGCCAGCAGCCAAGAAGGAGGACAGGGCGTAGGTGGCTACACCTTC

d_gene: TRBD1
abundance: -
j_gene: TRBJ2-7
v_gene: TRBV19
CDR3aa: CASSNTGGAFWGEQYF
CDR3nt: TGTGCCAGTAGTAATACAGGGGGCGCCTTTTGGGGCGAGCAGTACTTC

d_gene: -
abundance: -
j_gene: TRBJ2-1
v_gene: TRBV24-1
CDR3aa: CATSDPDGSSYNEQFF
CDR3nt: TGTGCCACCAGTGATCCCGACGGGAGCTCCTACAATGAGCAGTTCTTC

d_gene: -
abundance: -
j_gene: TRBJ1-5
v_gene: TRBV28
CDR3aa: CASLRGPSEGNQPQHF
CDR3nt: TGTGCCAGCCTCAGGGGCCCATCGGAGGGCAATCAGCCCCAGCATTTT

d_gene: TRBD2
abundance: -
j_gene: TRBJ2-2
v_gene: TRBV5-5
CDR3aa: CASTGLAGGPSTGELFF
CDR3nt: TGTGCCAGCACGGGACTAGCGGGGGGGCCCAGCACCGGGGAGCTGTTTTTT

d_gene: -
abundance: -
j_gene: TRBJ2-2
v_gene: TRBV4-1
CDR3aa: CASSRMGLVNTGELFF
CDR3nt: TGCGCCAGCAGCAGAATGGGACTTGTAAACACCGGGGAGCTGTTTTTT

d_gene: TRBD1
abundance: -
j_gene: TRBJ1-6
v_gene: TRBV5-1
CDR3aa: CASSPIPGQPSWESPLHF
CDR3nt: TGCGCCAGCAGCCCCATTCCGGGACAGCCGTCTTGGGAATCACCCCTCCACTTT

d_gene: -
abundance: -
j_gene: TRBJ2-7
v_gene: TRBV6-1
CDR3aa: CASSDVRGLHYEQYF
CDR3nt: TGTGCCAGCAGTGACGTCAGGGGCCTTCACTACGAGCAGTACTTC

d_gene: -
abundance: -
j_gene: TRBJ2-7
v_gene: TRBV6-5
CDR3aa: CASINSYEQYF
CDR3nt: TGTGCCAGCATAAATTCCTACGAGCAGTACTTC

d_gene: -
abundance: -
j_gene: TRBJ2-1
v_gene: TRBV24-1
CDR3aa: CATSLPGQNEQFF
CDR3nt: TGTGCCACCAGTTTACCTGGACAGAATGAGCAGTTCTTC

d_gene: -
abundance: few
j_gene: TRBJ1-5
v_gene: TRBV10-2
CDR3aa: CASSESFLGGQPQHF
CDR3nt: TGCGCCAGCAGTGAGTCTTTCCTCGGGGGACAGCCCCAGCATTTT

d_gene: TRBD1
abundance: -
j_gene: TRBJ1-2
v_gene: TRBV9
CDR3aa: CASSTDRGLKADTF
CDR3nt: TGTGCCAGCAGCACAGACAGGGGACTCAAGGCGGACACCTTC

d_gene: TRBD2
abundance: -
j_gene: TRBJ2-5
v_gene: TRBV7-2
CDR3aa: CASSLEFRAGGRQETQYF
CDR3nt: TGTGCCAGCAGCTTAGAATTTCGGGCGGGGGGGCGGCAAGAGACCCAGTACTTC

d_gene: TRBD1
abundance: -
j_gene: TRBJ1-5
v_gene: TRBV7-7
CDR3aa: CASSSGQGSSDQPQHF
CDR3nt: TGTGCTAGCAGCTCGGGACAGGGGTCCTCAGATCAGCCCCAGCATTTT

d_gene: -
abundance: -
j_gene: TRBJ2-3
v_gene: TRBV9
CDR3aa: CASSQEVRDTQYF
CDR3nt: TGTGCCAGCAGCCAGGAGGTAAGGGATACGCAGTATTTT

d_gene: -
abundance: -
j_gene: TRBJ1-6
v_gene: TRBV6-4
CDR3aa: CASSPGAISSSPLHF
CDR3nt: TGTGCCAGCAGCCCCGGTGCTATCTCGAGTTCACCCCTCCACTTT

d_gene: TRBD1
abundance: -
j_gene: TRBJ2-1
v_gene: TRBV19
CDR3aa: CASIATGAAYNEQFF
CDR3nt: TGTGCCAGTATTGCTACAGGGGCCGCCTACAATGAGCAGTTCTTC

d_gene: TRBD1
abundance: once
j_gene: TRBJ2-5
v_gene: TRBV2
CDR3aa: CASSILQGSQETQYF
CDR3nt: TGTGCCAGCAGTATTCTACAGGGGAGTCAGGAGACCCAGTACTTC

d_gene: TRBD1
abundance: -
j_gene: TRBJ1-6
v_gene: TRBV27
CDR3aa: CASSLLQGPSYNSPLHF
CDR3nt: TGTGCCAGCAGTTTATTACAGGGGCCTTCGTATAATTCACCCCTCCACTTT

d_gene: TRBD2
abundance: -
j_gene: TRBJ2-7
v_gene: TRBV6-2/TRBV6-3
CDR3aa: CASSYIPGLSEQYF
CDR3nt: TGTGCCAGCAGTTACATTCCGGGACTATCGGAGCAGTACTTC

d_gene: -
abundance: once
j_gene: TRBJ1-3
v_gene: TRBV9
CDR3aa: CASSVSFGNTIYF
CDR3nt: TGTGCCAGCAGCGTAAGCTTTGGAAACACCATATATTTT

d_gene: -
abundance: -
j_gene: TRBJ2-3
v_gene: TRBV7-9
CDR3aa: CASNRDKDTQYF
CDR3nt: TGTGCCAGCAACAGGGACAAAGATACGCAGTATTTT